Shown below are 9 T cell receptor beta chains from a single sample sequenced in a study of CD4 T cells in relation to SARS-CoV-2 and coronaviruses. Method: immunoSEQ multiplex PCR; TCRdb's copy keeps in-frame clones and lacks some. The sample has roughly 20,000 clones; 66% are singletons. No antigen is known for these receptors. CD4+ T cells from unexposed donors were obtained before the COVID-19 pandemic (2011-2018). After approximately 10 days of culture, CD4+ T cells were isolated. The sample taken for sequencing was CD4+ T cells from PBMCs, cultured in vitro. Source of these receptors: a human donor in good health.

This clone has more than one count but fewer than ten. The rearrangement uses TRBV7-9 and TRBJ2-3, with no clear D. The germline gives CDR1 SEHNR, CDR2 FQNEAQ (reference sequence). Trimming stripped 11 bases from V and 14 bases from J, with 14 bases between. CDR3 length: 9 amino acids. CDR3 loop: CAGSKGSYF. DNA of the CDR3: TGTGCCGGCTCAAAGGGTTCGTATTTT.

The chain is built from TRBV9 and TRBJ1-1; D is ambiguous. V was pared by 5 bases and J by 0 bases, with 8 bases between. Per the germline V gene, CDR1 is SGDLS and CDR2 is YYNGEE. The CDR3 has 13 residues. CDR3 residues: CASSNLVNTEAFF. The CDR3 DNA follows: TGTGCCAGCAGTAACCTGGTGAACACTGAAGCTTTCTTT.

The J gene is TRBJ1-3, the V gene TRBV7-2; D is unclear. The CDR3 covers 16 residues. Looked up from germline, CDR1 is SGHTA and CDR2 is FQGNSA. V dropped 3 bases and J dropped 0 bases, with 12 bases sitting between them. The CDR3 protein is CASSFTGGSSGNTIYF. CDR3 DNA: TGTGCCAGCAGCTTCACGGGAGGGAGCTCTGGAAACACCATATATTTT.

The chain recombines TRBV19 with TRBJ1-3; TRBD1 matches at 9 bases. This CDR3 comprises 17 residues. Trimming at V came to 1 base and at J to 0 bases, leaving 4 bases not matched to a gene. In germline, CDR1 is LNHDA, CDR2 SQIVND (reference sequence). In nucleotides, the CDR3 is TGTGCCAGTAGTATAGGGCCGACAGGGGGCTCTGGAAACACCATATATTTT. Translating gives CASSIGPTGGSGNTIYF.

This clone was counted a single time. The chain links TRBV7-9 to TRBJ2-5, with D unresolved. In germline, CDR1 is SEHNR, CDR2 FQNEAQ (reference sequence). CDR3 length equals 14 residues. V was cut by 0 bases and J by 5 bases, with 10 bases left in between. In DNA, the CDR3 is TGTGCCAGCAGCTTAGCAGGTGGCCCGGAGACCCAGTACTTC. This encodes CASSLAGGPETQYF. The full variable domain, completed using reference TRBV7-9 and TRBJ2-5, is DTGVSQNPRHKITKRGQNVTFRCDPISEHNRLYWYRQTLGQGPEFLTYFQNEAQLEKSRLLSDRFSAERPKGSFSTLEIQRTEQGDSAMYLCASSLAGGPETQYFGPGTRLLVL.

The chain couples TRBV27 to TRBJ1-5; possibly TRBD1 for D (6 bases). This CDR3 is 18 amino acids long. V gave up 6 bases and J gave up 0 bases, with 21 bases separating them. The germline CDR1 and CDR2 sequences are MNHEY and SMNVEV (reference sequence). The CDR3, as DNA: TGTGCCAGCAGACTCCGGGACAAAATACGCCATAGCAATCAGCCCCAGCATTTT. Protein: CASRLRDKIRHSNQPQHF.

The chain couples TRBV14 to TRBJ1-1, with D maybe TRBD1 (5 bases). Trimming took 2 bases from V and 1 from J, leaving 14 bases between them. This CDR3 is 16 amino acids long. From germline, CDR1 is SGHDN and CDR2 FVKESK. The CDR3 coding sequence is TGTGCCAGCAGCCAAAATTGGTGGCAGGGGAACACTGAAGCTTTCTTT. Protein: CASSQNWWQGNTEAFF.

The V and J genes are TRBV9 and TRBJ1-1; tentatively, D is TRBD1 (5 bases). V gave up 3 bases and J gave up 5 bases, with 11 bases separating them. The germline gives CDR1 SGDLS, CDR2 YYNGEE. CDR3 length: 13 amino acids. The CDR3 DNA follows: TGTGCCAGCAGCGCCCCGGGGGGGACTGAAGCTTTCTTT. Encoded protein: CASSAPGGTEAFF. The variable domain in full, completed from reference TRBV9 and TRBJ1-1, reads DSGVTQTPKHLITATGQRVTLRCSPRSGDLSVYWYQQSLDQGLQFLIQYYNGEERAKGNILERFSAQQFPDLHSELNLSSLELGDSALYFCASSAPGGTEAFFGQGTRLTVV.

Concerning this clone: The junction does not match germline at one end; this may be a read error. The V call is TRBV7-7, the J call TRBJ1-3; the D gene is possibly TRBD1 (5 bases). This CDR3 region has 17 residues. CDR1 is SSHAT and CDR2 is FNYEAQ in the germline V gene (reference sequence). This CDR3 is CASSLVGRESSGNTIYF. In nucleotides, the CDR3 is TGTGCTAGCAGCTTAGTTGGCAGGGAGAGCTCTGGAAACACCATATATTTT. The full variable domain, its missing parts supplied by reference TRBV7-7 and TRBJ1-3, is GAGVSQSPRYKVTKRGQDVTLRCDPISSHATLYWYQQALGQGPEFLTYFNYEAQPDKSGLPSDRFSAERPEGSISTLTIQRTEQRDSAMYRCASSLVGRESSGNTIYFGEGSWLTVV.